This TCR beta chain was sequenced during a study of spatial heterogeneity in lung cancer. Study overall: The average appearance count of each unique TCR and UMI combination in raw reads was more than 8.5.

This clonotype was detected ten times or more. The time point here: sample taken at primary tumor resection. The 70 or so donors had untreated early-stage non-small cell lung cancer. Material for sequencing was whole RNA from tumor, nontumor lung or frozen PBMC, left unsorted. MiXCR, applied by TCRdb to the 5' RACE reads, yields one record per CDR3 protein. This sample carries over 50,000 distinct CDR3 sequences, about 6.3% of them seen once, and the ten largest clones take about 15%. This CDR3 contains 15 residues. Germline CDR1 MDHEN, CDR2 SYDVKM. V was trimmed by 8 bases and J by 3 bases, leaving 17 bases between them.

V and J are TRBV28 and TRBJ2-1; D possibly matches TRBD1 or TRBD2 (6 bases each). The TCR was taken from a female donor with early-stage non-small cell lung cancer. Here the sequenced sample was PBMCs, taken at surgery. CDR3 protein: CASGGPAGSYNEQFF. The CDR3 region has the DNA TGTGCCAGCGGGGGGCCCGCGGGGAGCTACAATGAGCAGTTCTTC.